One sample yielded the 8 T cell receptor beta chains listed below, sequenced in a study of beta chain features in type 1 diabetes. Findings of the study overall: For Type 1 diabetes patients, all four CD4+ subsets carried TCRB CDR3s that were moderately but significantly shorter.

Antigens for these TCRs are unknown. TCRB transcripts that were expressed got sequenced, as all of the isolated RNA had been reverse transcribed. Generated by immunoSEQ multiplex PCR, the TCRdb table keeps only in-frame clones and is missing some. Of 50,000 or so clones detected, less than 55% appear once; the ten largest clones hold 1.4%. The material sequenced was Tregs from blood. The receptors shown here come from a man younger than 45 with type 1 diabetes.

This clone was seen a few times. This rearrangement joins TRBV7-3 to TRBJ2-2, with 9 nucleotides matching TRBD1. With 6 bases clipped from V and 4 bases from J, the junction kept 6 bases outside the gene matches. The germline gives CDR1 SGHTA, CDR2 FQGTGA. The CDR3 loop spans 15 amino acids. The CDR3 nucleotides read TGTGCCAGCAGTCTCGGGACAGGGTCCACCGGGGAGCTGTTTTTT. Translation: CASSLGTGSTGELFF.

V and J are TRBV6-5 and TRBJ2-7; D is undetermined. V dropped 8 bases and J dropped 2 bases, with 13 bases sitting between them. Looked up from germline, CDR1 is MNHEY and CDR2 is SVGAGI. The CDR3 length is 13 residues. This CDR3 is CASRQTTTYEQYF. In nucleotides, the CDR3 is TGTGCCAGCCGCCAGACAACGACCTACGAGCAGTACTTC.

The chain joins TRBV6-1 to TRBJ2-7; TRBD2 aligns across 7 bases. Per germline, CDR1 MNHNS and CDR2 SASEGT. The CDR3 extends over 18 amino acids. J gave up 2 bases and V 0 bases, and 13 bases lay outside the gene matches. CDR3 in amino acids: CASSEALSAASGAYEQYF. The CDR3 nucleotides read TGTGCCAGCAGTGAAGCGCTCAGCGCGGCGAGCGGGGCCTACGAGCAGTACTTC.

V usage is TRBV30 and J usage is TRBJ2-3; a possible D gene is TRBD2 (5 bases). V was clipped by 5 bases and J by 1 base, with 10 bases between them. CDR3 length: 13 residues. Germline values: CDR1 GTSNPN, CDR2 SVGIG (reference sequence). The DNA for the CDR3 is TGTGCCTGGCAGGTCGGGGGCACAGATACGCAGTATTTT. Translation: CAWQVGGTDTQYF.

The chain carries TRBV5-1 and TRBJ2-1; 8 nucleotides align to TRBD1. This CDR3 comprises 13 residues. Trimming at V came to 5 bases and at J to 5 bases, leaving 3 bases not matched to a gene. Germline V gene sequence: CDR1 SGHRS, CDR2 YFSETQ. The CDR3 reads CASRGQDHNEQFF. In nucleotides, the CDR3 is TGCGCCAGCAGGGGACAGGATCACAATGAGCAGTTCTTC.

The chain recombines TRBV27 with TRBJ2-5; TRBD1 aligns across 8 bases. After removal of 4 bases from V and 5 bases from J, the junction contained 12 bases not matched to a gene. The CDR3 runs to 16 residues. The germline CDR1 and CDR2 sequences are MNHEY and SMNVEV (reference sequence). Here the CDR3 DNA reads TGTGCCAGCAGTTCCAAGGACAGGGTAGCTGGGGAGACCCAGTACTTC. Its translation: CASSSKDRVAGETQYF.

The CDR3 coding sequence is TGTGCCAGCAGTTCCCCCCTCAACACCGGGGAGCTGTTTTTT. Amino acids: CASSSPLNTGELFF. The chain employs TRBV6-1 and TRBJ2-2; D gene uncertain. The V and J ends lost 5 bases and 2 bases respectively, with 9 bases between them. CDR1 MNHNS and CDR2 SASEGT come from the germline V gene. This CDR3 region has 14 residues.

This sequence joins TRBV5-1 and TRBJ1-1; D perhaps matches TRBD1 (5 bases). Trimming removed 5 bases at V and 3 bases at J, with 17 bases between. CDR1 and CDR2 (germline): SGHRS, YFSETQ. CDR3 length: 15 residues. The CDR3 coding sequence is TGCGCCAGCAGACTACGGACGGGGGAGGACACTGAAGCTTTCTTT. Translating gives CASRLRTGEDTEAFF.